Presented here are 14 T cell receptor beta chains from one specimen sequenced in a study of T-cell reconstitution after alpha-beta-depleted transplantation in children. The TCRbeta library was prepared with unique molecular identifiers. A single record per CDR3 protein comes from TCRdb applying MiXCR to the PCR reads. The sample carries about 600,000 distinct CDR3 sequences, roughly 23% recorded once. Sequencing was performed on PBMCs, mostly from graft donor cells, taken 360 days after TCRalphabeta/CD19-depleted stem cell transplant. The receptors were gathered from a boy in the first two years of life who had a stem cell transplant for acute myeloid leukemia, so the T cells may come from the graft donor.

The V call is TRBV7-6, the J call TRBJ2-5, with 8 nucleotides matching TRBD2. Germline assignment: CDR1 SGHVS and CDR2 FNYEAQ. Trimming took 2 bases from V and 3 from J; bases not matched to a gene: 17. CDR3 length: 19 residues. The CDR3 sequence: CASSLINRRGDKSEETQYF. In DNA form, the CDR3 reads TGTGCCAGCAGCTTAATCAACCGGCGGGGGGATAAGTCAGAAGAGACCCAGTACTTC. Complete variable domain (other parts from reference TRBV7-6 and TRBJ2-5): GAGVSQSPRYKVTKRGQDVALRCDPISGHVSLYWYRQALGQGPEFLTYFNYEAQQDKSGLPNDRFSAERPEGSISTLTIQRTEQRDSAMYRCASSLINRRGDKSEETQYFGPGTRLLVL.

This clonotype came up a few times. V gene TRBV15 combines with J gene TRBJ2-3; D assignment may be TRBD1 or TRBD2 (5 bases each). Per germline, CDR1 LNHNV and CDR2 YYDKDF (reference sequence). There are 13 residues in the CDR3. The V gene lost 3 bases and the J gene lost 6 bases, with 10 bases spanning the gap. CDR3 sequence reads: CATSRGPPDTQYF. CDR3 coding DNA: TGTGCCACCAGCAGGGGACCTCCGGATACGCAGTATTTT.

This clonotype was seen ten or more times. The CDR3 nucleotides read TGCGCCAGCAGCCACGAACAGGGGGGAGATGGCACAGATACGCAGTATTTT. This translates into CASSHEQGGDGTDTQYF. The genes are TRBV4-1 and TRBJ2-3, with 8 positions matching TRBD1. The CDR3 totals 17 residues. With V trimmed by 3 bases and J by 1 base, 9 bases remained unmatched. Germline-derived CDR1 and CDR2 are MGHRA and YSYEKL.

The CDR3 DNA follows: TGTGCCACCAGCAGTAGCCGGGACAGGGCCTTCGATGAGCAGTTCTTC. Protein sequence: CATSSSRDRAFDEQFF. The genes are TRBV15 and TRBJ2-1; 9 positions match TRBD1. Per germline, CDR1 LNHNV and CDR2 YYDKDF (reference sequence). The CDR3 contains 16 residues. With 3 bases clipped from V and 8 bases from J, the junction kept 11 bases outside the gene matches.

Only a few counts were recorded for this clonotype. The chain combines TRBV20-1 with TRBJ2-3, with 10 bases aligning to TRBD2. Trimming took 5 bases from V and 4 from J; bases not matched to a gene: 3. The CDR3 is made up of 13 amino acids. Germline V CDR1 and CDR2: DFQATT, SNEGSKA (reference sequence). CDR3 region: CSAESGGADTQYF. The DNA for the CDR3 is TGCAGTGCTGAAAGCGGGGGGGCAGATACGCAGTATTTT.

The chain recombines TRBV6-5 with TRBJ1-3; tentatively, D is TRBD1 (6 bases). CDR1 MNHEY and CDR2 SVGAGI come from the germline V gene. The V end was cut by 2 bases, the J end by 4 bases, with 9 bases between. The CDR3 spans 14 residues. The CDR3 DNA is TGTGCCAGCAGTTACCGTGGACAGGGAAACACCATATATTTT. This translates into CASSYRGQGNTIYF.

This clonotype was counted many times. The chain is built from TRBV5-1 and TRBJ2-7, with D hard to call. Trimming took off 5 bases at V and 4 bases at J, with 7 bases between the two ends. This CDR3 spans 11 amino acids. Germline V lookup: CDR1 SGHRS, CDR2 YFSETQ. In DNA, the CDR3 is TGCGCCAGCAGTTCCAAGTACGAGCAGTACGTC. Amino acid sequence: CASSSKYEQYV.

The chain couples TRBV7-2 to TRBJ1-2, with no clear D. Germline V lookup: CDR1 SGHTA, CDR2 FQGNSA. The CDR3 is 16 residues long. Trimming pared 1 base from V and 3 bases from J, leaving 15 bases between. This CDR3 reads CASSLVVRGWDYGYTF. The CDR3, as DNA: TGTGCCAGCAGCTTAGTCGTGAGAGGGTGGGACTATGGCTACACCTTC.

This clonotype came up a few times. The chain links TRBV27 to TRBJ2-5; TRBD2 is a possible D gene (6 bases). V shed 7 bases and J shed 9 bases, with 15 bases lying between them. This CDR3 is 12 amino acids long. From germline, CDR1 is MNHEY and CDR2 SMNVEV (reference sequence). In DNA form, the CDR3 reads TGTGCCAGCAAAGGGGCCGGGGGAGCCCAGTACTTC. Its translation is CASKGAGGAQYF.

The table lists this clonotype with many counts. This chain joins TRBV28 and TRBJ2-3, with D possibly TRBD2 on 6 matching bases. Germline V gene data show CDR1 as MDHEN and CDR2 as SYDVKM. V was trimmed by 6 bases and J by 7 bases, leaving 20 bases between them. This CDR3 is 15 amino acids long. The CDR3 loop is CASSQSGWRGYTQYF. In DNA form, the CDR3 reads TGTGCCAGCAGCCAAAGCGGGTGGCGGGGTTATACGCAGTATTTT.

The V call is TRBV7-2, the J call TRBJ2-6; no definite D call. From germline, CDR1 is SGHTA and CDR2 FQGNSA. The length of the CDR3 is 15 residues. V lost 5 bases, J lost 0 bases, and 8 bases lay in between. Here the CDR3 DNA reads TGTGCCAGCAGCCATTACAGCTCTGGGGCCAACGTCCTGACTTTC. Its protein is CASSHYSSGANVLTF.

This clonotype was detected many times. This rearrangement joins TRBV7-9 to TRBJ1-1, with 8 nucleotides matching TRBD1. The CDR3 spans 14 residues. J lost 4 bases, V lost 3 bases, and 4 bases had no gene match. The V gene's germline CDR1 is SEHNR and CDR2 FQNEAQ (reference sequence). Written as DNA, the CDR3 is TGTGCCAGCAGCTTTGAGACAGGGGTCACTGAAGCTTTCTTT. Translated, it gives CASSFETGVTEAFF.

This clonotype occurred many times. V gene TRBV13 combines with J gene TRBJ2-1; 10 positions match TRBD2. This CDR3 comprises 17 residues. Unmatched junction bases numbered 5, after V lost 2 bases and J lost 1 base. Germline V gives CDR1 PRHDT, CDR2 FYEKMQ (reference sequence). CDR3 region: CASSLLAGVRSYNEQFF. DNA of the CDR3: TGTGCCAGCAGCTTACTAGCGGGGGTTAGATCCTACAATGAGCAGTTCTTC.

With respect to this clonotype: Given a much more abundant clone one base away, this may be a read error. The J gene is TRBJ1-2, the V gene TRBV7-9, with D unresolved. CDR1 and CDR2 (germline): SEHNR, FQNEAQ (reference sequence). This CDR3 is 14 amino acids long. In nucleotides, the CDR3 is TGTGCCAGCGGCTTAGAAGGAGCAAACTATGGCTACACCTTC. Encoded protein: CASGLEGANYGYTF.